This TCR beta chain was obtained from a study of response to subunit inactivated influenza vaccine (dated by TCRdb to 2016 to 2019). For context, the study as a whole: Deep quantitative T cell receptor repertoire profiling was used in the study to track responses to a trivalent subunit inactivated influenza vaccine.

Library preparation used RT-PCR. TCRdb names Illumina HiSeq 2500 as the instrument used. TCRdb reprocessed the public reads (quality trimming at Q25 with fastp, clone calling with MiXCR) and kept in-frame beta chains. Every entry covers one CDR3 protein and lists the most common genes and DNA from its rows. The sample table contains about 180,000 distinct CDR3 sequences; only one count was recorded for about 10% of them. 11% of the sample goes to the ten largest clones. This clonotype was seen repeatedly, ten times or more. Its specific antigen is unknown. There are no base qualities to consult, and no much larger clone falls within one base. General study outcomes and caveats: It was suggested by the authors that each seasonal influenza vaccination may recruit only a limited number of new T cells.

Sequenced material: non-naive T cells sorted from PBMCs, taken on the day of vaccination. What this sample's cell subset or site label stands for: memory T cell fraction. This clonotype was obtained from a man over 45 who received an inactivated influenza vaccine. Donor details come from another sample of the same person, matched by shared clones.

The DNA sequence reads TGTGCCAGCAGTTACGTCCTCGGGGGTGAAAAACTGTTTTTT. The encoded protein is CASSYVLGGEKLFF. The chain joins TRBV6-5 to TRBJ1-4; TRBD1 is a weak D gene call, 5 bases matching. CDR3 length: 14 amino acids, cysteine to phenylalanine. Only CDR3 DNA remains: 42 bases, in frame from the first base. The germline V gene supplies CDR1 MNHEY and CDR2 SVGAGI. V is shortened by 2 bases, J by 7 bases, and the region joining them spans 11 bases.